A single sample is the source of the 27 T cell receptor beta chains below, sequenced in a study of blood T cell repertoires in COVID-19. Produced via immunoSEQ multiplex PCR; TCRdb's table is partial and in-frame only. The table has 300,000 to 400,000 clones, roughly 85% seen once. Sequenced material: PBMCs or T cells enriched from blood (not recorded which). The origin of the receptors is a woman in her 30s who had been exposed to COVID-19.

The CDR3: CASRVTGWQETQYF. CDR3 nucleotide sequence: TGTGCCAGCAGGGTGACAGGGTGGCAAGAGACCCAGTACTTC. The genes are TRBV27 and TRBJ2-5, with 7 bases identical to TRBD1. V dropped 6 bases and J dropped 2; count of bases not matched to a gene: 6. The length of the CDR3 is 14 residues. CDR1 is MNHEY, CDR2 SMNVEV, per germline (reference sequence).

This chain connects TRBV27 to TRBJ1-5, with a weak D call TRBD1 (6 bases). The germline gives CDR1 MNHEY, CDR2 SMNVEV (reference sequence). This CDR3 spans 15 amino acids. The V end was cut by 5 bases, the J end by 6 bases, with 17 bases between. CDR3 in amino acids: CASSLLGGGGQPQHF. CDR3 in DNA: TGTGCCAGCAGTCTCCTAGGGGGTGGCGGTCAGCCCCAGCATTTT.

The chain joins TRBV18 to TRBJ2-1; D is ambiguous. Trimming stripped 0 bases from V and 2 bases from J, with 5 bases between. CDR3 size: 14 residues. In germline, CDR1 is KGHSH, CDR2 LQKENI. The CDR3 DNA follows: TGTGCCAGCTCACCACCAAGCCCCTACAATGAGCAGTTCTTC. Protein product: CASSPPSPYNEQFF. Drawing the rest from reference TRBV18 and TRBJ2-1, the complete variable domain is NAGVMQNPRHLVRRRGQEARLRCSPMKGHSHVYWYRQLPEEGLKFMVYLQKENIIDESGMPKERFSAEFPKEGPSILRIQQVVRGDSAAYFCASSPPSPYNEQFFGPGTRLTVL.

The CDR3 region has the DNA TGTGCCAGCAGTTACTCTGCGGGGCCTAGGGGAGAGACCCAGTACTTC. It encodes CASSYSAGPRGETQYF. The rearrangement links TRBV6-2 or TRBV6-3 to TRBJ2-5; D perhaps matches TRBD2 (6 bases). V was clipped by 0 bases and J by 4 bases, with 15 bases between them. CDR1 MNHEY and CDR2 SVGEGT come from the germline V gene. The CDR3 is 16 amino acids.

The J gene is TRBJ1-1, the V gene TRBV6-2 or TRBV6-3, with D maybe TRBD1 (6 bases). The CDR3 is 16 residues long. V was cut by 5 bases and J by 1 base, with 17 bases left in between. In germline, CDR1 is MNHEY, CDR2 SVGEGT. The CDR3 DNA follows: TGTGCCAGCAGTAAAGTCGGGGGGCTCAGGAACACTGAAGCTTTCTTT. This sequence encodes CASSKVGGLRNTEAFF.

The V and J genes are TRBV28 and TRBJ1-1, with 7 bases lining up with TRBD1. The CDR3 spans 15 residues. Trimming took 5 bases from V and 1 from J; bases not matched to a gene: 7. Germline CDR1 and CDR2: MDHEN and SYDVKM. CDR3 DNA sequence: TGTGCCAGCAGTAGAACGGACAGGTGGAACACTGAAGCTTTCTTT. The encoded protein is CASSRTDRWNTEAFF.

This rearrangement joins TRBV7-6 to TRBJ2-5; D gene unclear. V lost 1 base, J lost 4 bases, and 16 bases lay in between. This CDR3 region has 16 residues. The V gene's germline CDR1 is SGHVS and CDR2 FNYEAQ. The CDR3 region has the DNA TGTGCCAGCAGCTTAGGAAGCTACAGTTTTCCAGAGACCCAGTACTTC. The encoded protein is CASSLGSYSFPETQYF.

The chain links TRBV25-1 to TRBJ2-3; D is unresolved. Germline CDR1 reads MGHDK; CDR2 reads SYGVNS. The CDR3 is made up of 15 amino acids. V shed 6 bases and J shed 0 bases, with 13 bases lying between them. The CDR3 coding sequence is TGTGCCAGCAGACTCGGTGCGGCTAGCACAGATACGCAGTATTTT. Translation gives CASRLGAASTDTQYF.

The genes are TRBV6-1 and TRBJ1-6; D is possibly TRBD1 (6 bases). CDR3 length equals 16 residues. CDR1 is MNHNS and CDR2 is SASEGT in the germline V gene. V shed 4 bases and J shed 2 bases, with 12 bases lying between them. This CDR3 is CASSGGPGAYNSPLHF. The CDR3, as DNA: TGTGCCAGCAGTGGGGGGCCGGGCGCCTATAATTCACCCCTCCACTTT.

The rearrangement joins TRBV28 to TRBJ1-5; no clear D gene. The CDR3 consists of 14 residues. Germline V lookup: CDR1 MDHEN, CDR2 SYDVKM. The ends were cut back, 4 bases at V and 5 bases at J, with 12 bases in the middle. CDR3 DNA sequence: TGTGCCAGCAGTTCCGGGATGGGCCATCAGCCCCAGCATTTT. This encodes CASSSGMGHQPQHF.

This clone was counted at least ten times. The chain is built from TRBV28 and TRBJ1-6, with 7 bases lining up with TRBD1. CDR3 length: 14 residues. Germline V CDR1 and CDR2: MDHEN, SYDVKM. V shed 8 bases and J 9 bases; nucleotides not matched to a gene: 10. CDR3 in DNA: TGTGCCAGCCGGGACAGAATTAAGGGTTCACCCCTCCACTTT. It codes for CASRDRIKGSPLHF. The complete variable domain, with remaining parts taken from reference TRBV28 and TRBJ1-6, reads DVKVTQSSRYLVKRTGEKVFLECVQDMDHENMFWYRQDPGLGLRLIYFSYDVKMKEKGDIPEGYSVSREKKERFSLILESASTNQTSMYLCASRDRIKGSPLHFGNGTRLTVT.

The rearrangement joins TRBV18 to TRBJ1-5; perhaps TRBD1 as D (5 bases). The CDR3 length is 15 residues. V lost 4 bases and J 6 bases, leaving 16 bases between the germline ends. CDR1 and CDR2 (germline): KGHSH, LQKENI. The CDR3 region is CASSLGLGVGQPQHF. The CDR3, as DNA: TGTGCCAGCTCACTTGGGCTAGGGGTGGGTCAGCCCCAGCATTTT.

The chain has TRBV28 and TRBJ1-6; 8 positions agree with TRBD1. V shed 6 bases, J shed 9 bases, and the junction held 7 bases outside the gene matches. This CDR3 comprises 14 residues. The germline CDR1 and CDR2 sequences are MDHEN and SYDVKM. In DNA form, the CDR3 reads TGTGCCAGCAGCCCCGGACAGGGTTTTTCACCCCTCCACTTT. Its translation is CASSPGQGFSPLHF.

This clone occurred a few times. The V gene is TRBV18, the J gene TRBJ2-2; TRBD1 matches at 7 bases. CDR3 size: 18 residues. V lost 3 bases to trimming and J lost 3 bases; unmatched junction nucleotides: 13. In germline, CDR1 is KGHSH, CDR2 LQKENI. CDR3 sequence (DNA): TGTGCCAGCTCACCTGCCGAAAGACAGGGTCTGCACACCGGGGAGCTGTTTTTT. Protein sequence: CASSPAERQGLHTGELFF.

The CDR3 DNA reads TGTGCCAGCAGTGAAGCTAGTCCCAATGAGCAGTTCTTC. It encodes CASSEASPNEQFF. The rearrangement joins TRBV6-1 to TRBJ2-1; D ambiguous. The ends were cut back, 0 bases at V and 6 bases at J, with 6 bases in the middle. The CDR3 is made up of 13 amino acids. CDR1 MNHNS and CDR2 SASEGT come from the germline V gene.

The CDR3: CASMGQGVGETQYF. The CDR3 bases are TGTGCCAGCATGGGGCAGGGGGTTGGAGAGACCCAGTACTTC. The chain employs TRBV2 and TRBJ2-5, with TRBD1 matching 7 bases. Looked up from germline, CDR1 is SNHLY and CDR2 is FYNNEI. V was clipped by 7 bases and J by 4 bases; unmatched bases: 9. The CDR3 extends over 14 amino acids.

The rearrangement joins TRBV2 to TRBJ2-4; 8 nucleotides align to TRBD1. This CDR3 is 17 amino acids long. Germline CDR1 SNHLY, CDR2 FYNNEI. The V gene end was trimmed by 8 bases and the J gene end by 0 bases; junction bases not matched to a gene: 12. CDR3 sequence reads: CASGWTGTDLAKNIQYF. The CDR3 DNA sequence: TGTGCCAGCGGGTGGACAGGGACTGATTTAGCCAAAAACATTCAGTACTTC.

The gene calls are TRBV5-1 and TRBJ1-4, with D possibly matching TRBD1 (5 bases). CDR3 size: 15 residues. Per germline, CDR1 SGHRS and CDR2 YFSETQ. Between the trimmed V and J ends, which lost 0 bases and 4 bases, there was a span of 10 bases. CDR3 sequence (DNA): TGCGCCAGCAGCTTGGCAGGGCGGCATAATGAAAAACTGTTTTTT. It specifies CASSLAGRHNEKLFF.

Remarks on this clone: A junction boundary mismatches the germline segment, possibly from a read error. J is TRBJ1-3 and V is TRBV7-9, with D possibly TRBD1 on 5 matching bases. CDR1 is SEHNR and CDR2 is FQNEAQ in the germline V gene (reference sequence). This CDR3 spans 15 amino acids. Here the CDR3 DNA reads TGTGCCAGCAGCCGACAGCTAACCTCCAACTTAGCCTCGGATTTT. This encodes CASSRQLTSNLASDF.

The chain joins TRBV28 to TRBJ1-3; D gene ambiguous. Trimming removed 6 bases at V and 3 bases at J, with 12 bases between. Per germline, CDR1 MDHEN and CDR2 SYDVKM. CDR3 length: 14 amino acids. DNA for the CDR3: TGTGCCAGCAGCCGACCTCCTAGTGGAAACACCATATATTTT. It is translated as CASSRPPSGNTIYF.

The V and J genes are TRBV19 and TRBJ1-5; 8 bases align to TRBD1. The V and J ends lost 7 bases and 3 bases, in that order; junction bases with no gene match: 8. The CDR3 spans 15 residues. CDR1 LNHDA and CDR2 SQIVND come from the germline V gene (reference sequence). CDR3 loop: CASIPDRGLNQPQHF. CDR3 bases: TGTGCCAGTATCCCCGACAGGGGACTCAATCAGCCCCAGCATTTT.

This clone was counted only a few times. CDR3 sequence reads: CASSTPPRAGSAYF. The DNA for the CDR3 is TGTGCCAGCAGTACTCCTCCACGAGCGGGGTCGGCTTACTTC. The rearrangement uses TRBV28 and TRBJ2-5, with 7 bases lining up with TRBD2. Looked up from germline, CDR1 is MDHEN and CDR2 is SYDVKM. This CDR3 is 14 amino acids long. J lost 14 bases, V lost 5 bases, and 17 bases had no gene match.

This chain connects TRBV18 to TRBJ2-4; D not certain. This CDR3 spans 16 amino acids. The V gene lost 0 bases and the J gene lost 3 bases, with 12 bases spanning the gap. Germline CDR1 is KGHSH and CDR2 is LQKENI. CDR3 DNA sequence: TGTGCCAGCTCACCACCCGGCTCGGGTGGCAAAAACATTCAGTACTTC. Translated, it gives CASSPPGSGGKNIQYF.

This clone was recorded a few times. The V and J genes are TRBV5-8 and TRBJ1-5; 10 nucleotides agree with TRBD1. The CDR3 is 15 amino acids. The trim removed 3 bases at V and 3 bases at J, leaving 3 bases unmatched. Germline lookup yields CDR1 SGHTS and CDR2 YDEGEE. CDR3 coding DNA: TGTGCCAGCAGCTCAGGGACAGGGGTCAATCAGCCCCAGCATTTT. Translation: CASSSGTGVNQPQHF. The full variable domain, rest sourced from reference TRBV5-8 and TRBJ1-5, is EAGVTQSPTHLIKTRGQQATLRCSPISGHTSVYWYQQALGLGLQFLLWYDEGEERNRGNFPPRFSGRQFPNYSSELNVNALELEDSALYLCASSSGTGVNQPQHFGDGTRLSIL.

In its sample, this clone was seen once. The V and J genes are TRBV9 and TRBJ2-2; TRBD2 matches 14 bases. This CDR3 contains 17 residues. Germline V lookup: CDR1 SGDLS, CDR2 YYNGEE. The junction had 8 bases not matched to a gene; V was cut back by 3 bases and J by 7 bases. CDR3 sequence (DNA): TGTGCCAGCAGCGGATTGACTAGCGGGGGGGCTAACGGGGAGCTGTTTTTT. Its protein product is CASSGLTSGGANGELFF.

The chain recombines TRBV28 with TRBJ2-2, with 9 bases that match TRBD2. Germline V lookup: CDR1 MDHEN, CDR2 SYDVKM. This CDR3 comprises 19 residues. V was pared by 3 bases and J by 1 base, with 12 bases of the junction left unmatched. CDR3 sequence: CASSFPLVTSGRNTGELFF. The DNA of the CDR3 is TGTGCCAGCAGTTTCCCGCTCGTAACTAGCGGGCGGAACACCGGGGAGCTGTTTTTT.

CDR3 nucleotides: TGTGCCAGCAGCTTGGGGTTCGACAGGGGGCCCACAGATACGCAGTATTTT. Protein: CASSLGFDRGPTDTQYF. The chain joins TRBV5-5 to TRBJ2-3; TRBD1 matches 10 bases. V shed 0 bases and J 2 bases; nucleotides not matched to a gene: 6. This CDR3 has 17 residues. CDR1 is SGHKS, CDR2 YYEKEE, per germline (reference sequence).